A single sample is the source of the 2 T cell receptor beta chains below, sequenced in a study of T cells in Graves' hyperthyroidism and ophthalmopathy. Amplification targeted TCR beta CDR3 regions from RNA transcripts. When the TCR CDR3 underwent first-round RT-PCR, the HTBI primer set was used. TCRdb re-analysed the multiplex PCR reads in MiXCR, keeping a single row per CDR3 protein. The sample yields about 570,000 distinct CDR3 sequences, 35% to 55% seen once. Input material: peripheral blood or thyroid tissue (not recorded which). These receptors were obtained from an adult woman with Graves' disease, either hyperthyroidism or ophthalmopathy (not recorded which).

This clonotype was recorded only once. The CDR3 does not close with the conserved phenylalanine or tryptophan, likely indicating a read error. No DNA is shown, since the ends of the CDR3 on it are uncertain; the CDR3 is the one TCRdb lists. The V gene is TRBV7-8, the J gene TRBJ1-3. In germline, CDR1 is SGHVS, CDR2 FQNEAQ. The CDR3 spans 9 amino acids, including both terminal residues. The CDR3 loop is CASSLTTSV.

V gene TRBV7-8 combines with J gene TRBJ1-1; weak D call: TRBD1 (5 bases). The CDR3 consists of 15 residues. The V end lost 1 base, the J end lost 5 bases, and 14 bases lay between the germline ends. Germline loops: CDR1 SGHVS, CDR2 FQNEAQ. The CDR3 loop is CASSLGGQGRTEAFF. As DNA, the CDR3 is TGTGCCAGCAGCTTAGGAGGGCAGGGACGGACTGAAGCTTTCTTT.